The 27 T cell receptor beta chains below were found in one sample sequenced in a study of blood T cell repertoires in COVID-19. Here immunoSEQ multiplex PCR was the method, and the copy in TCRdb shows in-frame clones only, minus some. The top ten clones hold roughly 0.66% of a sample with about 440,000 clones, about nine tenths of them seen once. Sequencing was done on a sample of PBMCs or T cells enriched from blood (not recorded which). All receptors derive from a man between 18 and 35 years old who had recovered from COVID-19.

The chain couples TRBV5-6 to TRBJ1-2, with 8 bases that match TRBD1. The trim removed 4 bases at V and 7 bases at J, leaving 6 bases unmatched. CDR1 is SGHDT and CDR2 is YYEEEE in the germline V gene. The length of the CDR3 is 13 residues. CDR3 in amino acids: CASSRTGWIGYTF. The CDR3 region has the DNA TGTGCCAGCAGCCGGACAGGGTGGATTGGCTACACCTTC.

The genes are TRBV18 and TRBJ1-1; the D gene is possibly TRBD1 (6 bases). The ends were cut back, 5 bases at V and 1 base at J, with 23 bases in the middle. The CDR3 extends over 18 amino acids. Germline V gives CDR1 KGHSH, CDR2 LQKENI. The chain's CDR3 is CASSSTQGLVRKNTEAFF. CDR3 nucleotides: TGTGCCAGCTCATCCACTCAGGGGCTAGTTCGTAAGAACACTGAAGCTTTCTTT. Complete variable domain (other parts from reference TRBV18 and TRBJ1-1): NAGVMQNPRHLVRRRGQEARLRCSPMKGHSHVYWYRQLPEEGLKFMVYLQKENIIDESGMPKERFSAEFPKEGPSILRIQQVVRGDSAAYFCASSSTQGLVRKNTEAFFGQGTRLTVV.

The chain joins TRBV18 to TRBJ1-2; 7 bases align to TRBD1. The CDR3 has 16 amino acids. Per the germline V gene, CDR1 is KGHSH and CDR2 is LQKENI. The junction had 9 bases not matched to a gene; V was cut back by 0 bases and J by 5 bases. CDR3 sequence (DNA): TGTGCCAGCTCACCACCAGGGGGCGCGGTGGGGTATGGCTACACCTTC. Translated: CASSPPGGAVGYGYTF.

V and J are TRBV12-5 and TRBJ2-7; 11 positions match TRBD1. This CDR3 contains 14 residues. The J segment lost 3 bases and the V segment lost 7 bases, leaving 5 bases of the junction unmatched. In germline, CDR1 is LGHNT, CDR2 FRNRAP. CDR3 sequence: CASAKGQGVYEQYF. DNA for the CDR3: TGTGCTAGTGCCAAGGGACAGGGGGTCTACGAGCAGTACTTC.

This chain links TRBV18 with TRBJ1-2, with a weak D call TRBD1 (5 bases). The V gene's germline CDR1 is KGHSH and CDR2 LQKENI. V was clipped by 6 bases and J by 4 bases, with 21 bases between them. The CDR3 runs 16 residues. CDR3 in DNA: TGTGCCAGCTCCCCCATAGGGGCCTTTGAACTCTATGGCTACACCTTC. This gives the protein CASSPIGAFELYGYTF.

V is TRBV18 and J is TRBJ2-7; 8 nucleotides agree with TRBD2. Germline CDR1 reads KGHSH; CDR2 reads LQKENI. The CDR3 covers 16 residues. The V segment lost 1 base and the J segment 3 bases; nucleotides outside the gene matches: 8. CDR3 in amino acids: CASSPQGSGIIYEQYF. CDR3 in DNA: TGTGCCAGCTCACCACAGGGTAGCGGGATTATCTACGAGCAGTACTTC.

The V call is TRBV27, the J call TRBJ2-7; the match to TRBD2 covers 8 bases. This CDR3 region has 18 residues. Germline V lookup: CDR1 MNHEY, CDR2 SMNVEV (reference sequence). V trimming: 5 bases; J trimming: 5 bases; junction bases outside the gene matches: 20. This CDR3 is CASSPHSARGGRFNEQYF. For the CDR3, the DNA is TGTGCCAGCAGTCCCCACTCAGCGCGTGGCGGGAGGTTCAACGAGCAGTACTTC.

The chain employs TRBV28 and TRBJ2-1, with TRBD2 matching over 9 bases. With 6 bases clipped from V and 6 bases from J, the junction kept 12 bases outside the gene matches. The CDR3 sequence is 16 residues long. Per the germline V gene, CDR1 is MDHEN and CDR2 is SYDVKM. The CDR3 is CASSRAPGLASNEQFF. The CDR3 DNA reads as TGTGCCAGCAGCCGGGCCCCGGGACTAGCCTCCAATGAGCAGTTCTTC.

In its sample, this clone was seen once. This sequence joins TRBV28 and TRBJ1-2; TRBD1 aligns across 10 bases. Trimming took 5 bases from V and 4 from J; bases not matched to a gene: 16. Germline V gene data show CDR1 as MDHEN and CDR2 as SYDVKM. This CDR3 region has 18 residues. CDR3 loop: CASSATGTGDLRSYGYTF. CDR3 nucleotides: TGTGCCAGCAGTGCAACCGGGACAGGGGATCTTCGGAGCTATGGCTACACCTTC.

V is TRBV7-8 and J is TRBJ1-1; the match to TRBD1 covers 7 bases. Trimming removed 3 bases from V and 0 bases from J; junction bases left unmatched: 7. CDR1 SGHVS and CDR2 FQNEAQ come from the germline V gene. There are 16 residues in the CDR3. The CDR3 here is CASSLATGTVNTEAFF. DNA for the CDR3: TGTGCCAGCAGCTTGGCGACCGGGACAGTGAACACTGAAGCTTTCTTT.

CDR3 in amino acids: CASSPRTGVDTEAFF. The CDR3 coding sequence is TGTGCCAGCAGCCCCCGGACAGGGGTGGACACTGAAGCTTTCTTT. J is TRBJ1-1 and V is TRBV9, with 9 bases aligning to TRBD1. V dropped 4 bases and J dropped 3; count of bases not matched to a gene: 7. Germline CDR1 reads SGDLS; CDR2 reads YYNGEE. CDR3 size: 15 residues.

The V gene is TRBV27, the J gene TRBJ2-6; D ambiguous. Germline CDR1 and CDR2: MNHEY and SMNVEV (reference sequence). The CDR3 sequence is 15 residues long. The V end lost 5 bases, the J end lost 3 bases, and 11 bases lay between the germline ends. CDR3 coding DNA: TGTGCCAGCAGTACCTTTGGGCTTGGGGCCAACGTCCTGACTTTC. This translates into CASSTFGLGANVLTF.

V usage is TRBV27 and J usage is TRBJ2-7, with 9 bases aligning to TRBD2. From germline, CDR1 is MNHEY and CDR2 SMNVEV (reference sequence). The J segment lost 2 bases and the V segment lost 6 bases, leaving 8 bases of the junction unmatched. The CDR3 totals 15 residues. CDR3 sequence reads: CASRPQRGDTYEQYF. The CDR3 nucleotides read TGTGCCAGCAGGCCTCAGCGGGGGGACACCTACGAGCAGTACTTC.

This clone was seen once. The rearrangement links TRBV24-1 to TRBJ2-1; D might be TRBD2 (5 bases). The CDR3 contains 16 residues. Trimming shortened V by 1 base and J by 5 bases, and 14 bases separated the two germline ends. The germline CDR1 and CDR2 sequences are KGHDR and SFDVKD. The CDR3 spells CATSDFKDGGDNEQFF. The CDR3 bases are TGTGCCACCAGTGATTTCAAGGACGGAGGAGACAATGAGCAGTTCTTC.

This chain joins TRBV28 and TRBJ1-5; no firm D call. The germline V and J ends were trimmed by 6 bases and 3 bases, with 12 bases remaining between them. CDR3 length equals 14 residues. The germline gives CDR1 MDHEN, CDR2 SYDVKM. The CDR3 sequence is CASSSGGFNQPQHF. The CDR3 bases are TGTGCCAGCAGCTCCGGAGGATTCAATCAGCCCCAGCATTTT. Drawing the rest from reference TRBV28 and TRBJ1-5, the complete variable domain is DVKVTQSSRYLVKRTGEKVFLECVQDMDHENMFWYRQDPGLGLRLIYFSYDVKMKEKGDIPEGYSVSREKKERFSLILESASTNQTSMYLCASSSGGFNQPQHFGDGTRLSIL.

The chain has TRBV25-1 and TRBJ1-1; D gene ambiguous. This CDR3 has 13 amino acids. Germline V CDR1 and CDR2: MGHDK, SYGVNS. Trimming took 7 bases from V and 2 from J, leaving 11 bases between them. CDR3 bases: TGTGCCAGCACCCCAGGTCTTAACACTGAAGCTTTCTTT. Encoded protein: CASTPGLNTEAFF.

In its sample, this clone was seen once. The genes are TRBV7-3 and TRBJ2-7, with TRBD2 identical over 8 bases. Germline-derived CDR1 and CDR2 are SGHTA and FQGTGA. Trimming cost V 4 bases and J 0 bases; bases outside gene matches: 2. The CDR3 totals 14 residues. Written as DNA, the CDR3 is TGTGCCAGCAGCTGGAGCGGGAGCTCCTACGAGCAGTACTTC. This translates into CASSWSGSSYEQYF.

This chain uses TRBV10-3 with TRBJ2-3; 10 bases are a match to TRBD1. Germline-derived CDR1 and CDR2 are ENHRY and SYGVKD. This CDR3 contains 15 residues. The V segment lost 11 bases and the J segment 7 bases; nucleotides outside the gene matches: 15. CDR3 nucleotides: TGTGCCTCAGGGACAGGGGAGACCGCCGGCCATACGCAGTATTTT. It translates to CASGTGETAGHTQYF.

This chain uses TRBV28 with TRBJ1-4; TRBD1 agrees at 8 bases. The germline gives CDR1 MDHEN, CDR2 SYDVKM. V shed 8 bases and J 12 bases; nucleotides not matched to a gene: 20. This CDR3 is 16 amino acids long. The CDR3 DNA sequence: TGTGCCAGCTCAAAATATGCCGGGGCAGGGGGCGAAGAACTGTTTTTT. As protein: CASSKYAGAGGEELFF.

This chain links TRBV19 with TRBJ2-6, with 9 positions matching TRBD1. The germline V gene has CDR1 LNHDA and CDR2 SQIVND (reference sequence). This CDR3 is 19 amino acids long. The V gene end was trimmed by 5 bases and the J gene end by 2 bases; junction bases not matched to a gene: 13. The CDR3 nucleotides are TGTGCCAGTAGTGGGTATAGGGGACAGGGATCCCCTGGGGCCAACGTCCTGACTTTC. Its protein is CASSGYRGQGSPGANVLTF.

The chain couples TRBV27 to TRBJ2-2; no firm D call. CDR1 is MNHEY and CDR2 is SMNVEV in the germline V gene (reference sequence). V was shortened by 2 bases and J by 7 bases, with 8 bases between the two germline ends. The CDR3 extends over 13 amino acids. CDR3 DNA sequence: TGTGCCAGCAGTTTACGGTACGACGGGGAGCTGTTTTTT. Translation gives CASSLRYDGELFF.

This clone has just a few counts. CDR3 amino acids: CASSPIDRTYGYTF. The CDR3 DNA reads as TGTGCCAGCAGCCCAATAGACAGGACCTATGGCTACACCTTC. The chain carries TRBV28 and TRBJ1-2; D possibly corresponds to TRBD1 (6 bases). Trimming shortened V by 6 bases and J by 4 bases, and 15 bases separated the two germline ends. The CDR3 consists of 14 residues. CDR1 is MDHEN and CDR2 is SYDVKM in the germline V gene.

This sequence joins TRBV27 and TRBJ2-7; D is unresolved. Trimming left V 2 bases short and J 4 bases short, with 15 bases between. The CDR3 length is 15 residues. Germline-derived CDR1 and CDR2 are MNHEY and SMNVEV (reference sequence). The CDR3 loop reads CASSLSAPQGYEQYF. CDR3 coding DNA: TGTGCCAGCAGTTTAAGCGCCCCCCAAGGTTACGAGCAGTACTTC.

DNA for the CDR3: TGCGCCAGCAGCTTGAGGGGGGGCCGCAATGAGCAGTTCTTC. Amino acids: CASSLRGGRNEQFF. The gene calls are TRBV5-1 and TRBJ2-1, with a tentative D call TRBD2 (7 bases). The CDR3 totals 14 residues. Germline-derived CDR1 and CDR2 are SGHRS and YFSETQ. With 1 base removed from V and 6 bases from J, the gap between germline ends came to 11 bases.

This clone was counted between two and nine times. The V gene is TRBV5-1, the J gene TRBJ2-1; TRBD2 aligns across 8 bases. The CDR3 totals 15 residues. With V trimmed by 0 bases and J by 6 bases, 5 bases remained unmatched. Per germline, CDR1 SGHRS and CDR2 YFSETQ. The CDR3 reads CASSLGAGATNEQFF. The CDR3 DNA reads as TGCGCCAGCAGCTTGGGAGCGGGGGCCACCAATGAGCAGTTCTTC.

CDR3 sequence: CSVADRADTGELFF. DNA for the CDR3: TGCAGCGTTGCCGACAGGGCGGACACCGGGGAGCTGTTTTTT. V gene TRBV29-1 combines with J gene TRBJ2-2, with 7 bases fitting TRBD1. Germline loops: CDR1 SQVTM, CDR2 ANQGSEA. The CDR3 length is 14 residues. J was trimmed by 3 bases and V by 4 bases; bases with no gene match: 5.

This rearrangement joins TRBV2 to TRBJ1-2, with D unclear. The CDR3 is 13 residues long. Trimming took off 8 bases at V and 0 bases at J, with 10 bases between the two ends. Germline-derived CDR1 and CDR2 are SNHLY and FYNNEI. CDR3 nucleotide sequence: TGTGCCAGCGGCAGTACCACTAACTATGGCTACACCTTC. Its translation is CASGSTTNYGYTF. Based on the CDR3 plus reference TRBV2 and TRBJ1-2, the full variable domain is EPEVTQTPSHQVTQMGQEVILRCVPISNHLYFYWYRQILGQKVEFLVSFYNNEISEKSEIFDDQFSVERPDGSNFTLKIRSTKLEDSAMYFCASGSTTNYGYTFGSGTRLTVV.